Reported below is one TCR beta chain. Its antigen is currently unknown. Trimming pared 5 bases from V and 2 bases from J, leaving 8 bases between. The CDR3 contains 13 residues. Germline assignment: CDR1 MDHEN and CDR2 SYDVKM. The sample originates from a study of tissue T cells after allogeneic stem cell transplantation. About the research overall: Patients with graft-versus-host disease had grafts: four unmodified, three CD34-selected and T-cell-depleted. Viable blood and marrow gave sorted CD3+ T cells if numbers allowed. Overall study findings and caveats: Across patients, clones rarely overlapped, yet motif clusters were shared tissue-specifically.

Repertoires were generated with immunoSEQ multiplex PCR, while TCRdb's copy carries only in-frame clones and drops some. This table holds about 26,000 clones, around 90% found once. The chain recombines TRBV28 with TRBJ2-3; D remains unclear. Sequenced material: blood, taken before transplantation. The receptor comes from a male donor older than 55 who later had graft-versus-host disease after an allogeneic stem cell transplant. The DNA for the CDR3 is TGTGCCAGCAGTGAAACACACACAGATACGCAGTATTTT. Translated, it gives CASSETHTDTQYF.